The present entry profiles one TCR beta chain with its context. Its specific antigen is unknown. Per-base quality was not reported, and no clone a single base away is much larger than it. V is clipped by 5 bases and J by 4 bases, and the sequence between their germline boundaries is 17 bases long. From cysteine to phenylalanine, the CDR3 is 16 amino acids long. Just CDR3 DNA is preserved here, 48 bases in frame from base 1. CDR1 and CDR2 are drawn from the germline V gene (reference sequence): PRHDT, FYEKMQ. One collaborating source in Seattle enrolled patients while the patients were actively infected and followed the patients over time throughout the course of disease. Each collaborating institution followed its own protocols to collect whole blood in K2EDTA tubes. For TCRbeta analysis, collaborators shipped samples in one of three forms: frozen whole blood, isolated PBMCs, or DNA extracted from either of those sample types.

This specimen comes from a study of blood T cell repertoires in COVID-19 (dated by TCRdb to 2018 to 2021). Notes on the research overall: Samples from collaborators originated in the United States, Italy and Spain and spanned both the acute and convalescent phases of COVID-19. The prospective study material was composed of cDNA or gDNA derived from T cells, B-cell-depleted T cells, or PBMCs. The repertoires were released in a freely available public database intended as a resource for research on the immune response to SARS-CoV-2. Subjects who had been exposed to COVID-19, were actively infected with it, or had recovered from it provided the deeply sampled blood TCRbeta repertoires that made up the dataset. Nearly every sample came with metadata listing a de-identified subject ID, COVID-19 status, age in years and sex. HLA class I and class II types, where available, came from metadata supplied by the sample provider rather than from assay-based typing. The samples were drawn from two sources: the first 160 participants of the ongoing ImmuneRACE study, and 1,200 or so subjects contributed by 6 global collaborators. What the research found in general, with its limitations: The quantity of clinical and demographic metadata differed by source and by participant and was supplied without curation.

TCRbeta CDR3 regions were amplified from genomic DNA by means of the immunoSEQ Assay, a bias-controlled multiplex PCR. Regarding the original processing steps: Within the assay, amplification of reference gene primers was used to estimate how many nucleated cells each sample contained. To quantify the absolute abundance of each unique TCRbeta CDR3 rearrangement, sequence reads were collapsed and filtered. For each sample, productive Simpson clonality was calculated by taking the square root of Simpson's diversity index across productive rearrangements. TCRdb holds this immuneACCESS table with in-frame rearrangements only. Some clones are missing; in checked studies, unresolved V genes explain under half, and the rest has no known cause. D and trimming were read from the DNA, whereas the V and J calls and clone size are those reported in that table. A total of under 65,000 clones appear in this sample, 80% to 90% of them only once. The ten biggest clones cover more than 30% of the sample.

Recombination connected TRBV13 to TRBJ2-2; tentative D gene TRBD1, with 5 bases matching. Sequencing was carried out using peripheral blood. The clonotype originates from a man in his 60s with COVID-19, enrolled during active disease. The CDR3 reads as follows: CASSPGAGMRTGELFF. The DNA is TGTGCCAGCAGCCCTGGGGCAGGGATGCGCACCGGGGAGCTGTTTTTT.